This TCR beta chain was recovered during a study of T cells in Graves' hyperthyroidism and ophthalmopathy. Study-wide background: Blood was drawn when the patient was first diagnosed and still untreated.

Template material for amplifying TCR beta CDR3 regions consisted of RNA transcripts. Using the HTBI primer set, a first-round RT-PCR was run on the TCR CDR3. TCRdb re-derived calls from the multiplex PCR reads in MiXCR, one entry per CDR3 protein. This table has 250,000 to 300,000 distinct CDR3 sequences, 10% to 15% appearing once. Study-level results: Through a model of 13 V-J features, ophthalmopathy was separated from stable hyperthyroidism.

The sample holds many counts of this clonotype. As yet, its antigen is unknown. Hyperthyroidism was newly diagnosed in patients aged 18 to 65 (duration under 2 months). The CDR3 runs 17 residues. Trimming took 0 bases from V and 4 from J; bases not matched to a gene: 12. Germline V gene data show CDR1 as SGHAT and CDR2 as FQNNGV. The chain combines TRBV11-2 with TRBJ2-7; 7 bases fit TRBD2. The sequencing input was blood. This receptor was obtained from a woman younger than 45 with Graves' hyperthyroidism that later progressed to Graves' ophthalmopathy. The CDR3 sequence is CASSLDIAGAPPYEQYF. Here the CDR3 DNA reads TGTGCCAGCAGCTTAGATATTGCGGGAGCCCCTCCTTACGAGCAGTACTTC.